This TCR beta chain originates from a study of human T cells and chemical hapten exposure. General study results and limits: Controls formed significantly fewer large CDR3 similarity clusters than expanded TCRs did.

The time point denotes: pre-sensitization, week 0. Treatment in this sample: therapeutic diphenylcyclopropenone sensitization with weekly scalp DPC. The length of the CDR3 is 16 residues. J lost 5 bases, V lost 3 bases, and 8 bases had no gene match. The germline CDR1 and CDR2 sequences are LNHNV and YYDKDF (reference sequence). Details on this clonotype: Its antigen remains unidentified. This may be a read error, as it is one base from a much larger clone.

One entry per CDR3 protein results from TCRdb running MiXCR on the RACE reads. The data show about 62,000 distinct CDR3 sequences, around 7% seen once. The receptor was isolated from a woman aged 30 to 39 with alopecia areata. Some clones in this sample may be carry-over from other donors' samples. The chain is built from TRBV15 and TRBJ1-1, with TRBD1 matching over 11 bases. The material was whole blood, obtained in connection with sensitization to the hapten diphenylcyclopropenone (DPC). The CDR3 DNA follows: TGTGCCACCAGCAGTACAGGACAGGGGGCGCGGACTGAAGCTTTCTTT. This codes for CATSSTGQGARTEAFF.